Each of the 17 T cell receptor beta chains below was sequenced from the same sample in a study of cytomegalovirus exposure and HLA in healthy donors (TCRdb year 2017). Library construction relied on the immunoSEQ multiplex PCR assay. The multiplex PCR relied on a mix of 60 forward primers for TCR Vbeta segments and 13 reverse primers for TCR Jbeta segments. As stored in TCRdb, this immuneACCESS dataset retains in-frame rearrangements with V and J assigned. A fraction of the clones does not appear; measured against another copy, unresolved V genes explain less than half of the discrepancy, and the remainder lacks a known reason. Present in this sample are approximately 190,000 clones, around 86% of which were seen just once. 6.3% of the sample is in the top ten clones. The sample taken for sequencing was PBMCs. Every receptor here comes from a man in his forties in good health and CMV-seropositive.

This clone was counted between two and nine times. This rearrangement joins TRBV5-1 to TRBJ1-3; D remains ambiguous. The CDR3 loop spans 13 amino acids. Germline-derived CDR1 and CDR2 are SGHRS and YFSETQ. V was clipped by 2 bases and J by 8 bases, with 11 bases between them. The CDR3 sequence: CASSFGYGDTIYF. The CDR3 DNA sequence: TGCGCCAGCAGCTTTGGGTACGGGGACACCATATATTTT.

The CDR3 DNA reads TGTGCCAGCAGCTCGGGACAGGGCCACAATGAGCAGTTCTTC. Translating it yields CASSSGQGHNEQFF. The V gene is TRBV7-9, the J gene TRBJ2-1, with 9 bases matching TRBD1. The length of the CDR3 is 14 residues. Germline CDR1 SEHNR, CDR2 FQNEAQ (reference sequence). Unmatched junction bases numbered 3, after V lost 4 bases and J lost 5 bases.

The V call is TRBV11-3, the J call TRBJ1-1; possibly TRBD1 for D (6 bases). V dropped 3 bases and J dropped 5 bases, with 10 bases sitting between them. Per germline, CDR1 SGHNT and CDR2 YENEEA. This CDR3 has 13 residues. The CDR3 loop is CASSFQQGTEAFF. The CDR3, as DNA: TGTGCCAGCAGCTTCCAACAGGGTACTGAAGCTTTCTTT.

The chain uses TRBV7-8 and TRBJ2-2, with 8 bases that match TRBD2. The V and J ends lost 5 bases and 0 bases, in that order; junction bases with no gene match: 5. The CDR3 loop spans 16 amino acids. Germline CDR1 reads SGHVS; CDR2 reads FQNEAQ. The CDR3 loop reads CASSLTGGTNTGELFF. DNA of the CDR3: TGTGCCAGCAGCCTCACGGGGGGGACGAACACCGGGGAGCTGTTTTTT.

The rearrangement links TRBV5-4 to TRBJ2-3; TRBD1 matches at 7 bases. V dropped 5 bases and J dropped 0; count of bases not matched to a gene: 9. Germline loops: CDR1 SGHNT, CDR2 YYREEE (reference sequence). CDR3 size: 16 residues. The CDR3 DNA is TGTGCCAGCAGTTTGATGACAGGGCCTAGCACAGATACGCAGTATTTT. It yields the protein CASSLMTGPSTDTQYF.

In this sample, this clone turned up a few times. The chain's CDR3 is CASSVGTSGDTQYF. The CDR3 region has the DNA TGTGCCAGCAGCGTAGGGACTAGCGGGGATACGCAGTATTTT. V and J are TRBV9 and TRBJ2-3, with 11 bases fitting TRBD2. The CDR3 loop spans 14 amino acids. The junction had 0 bases not matched to a gene; V was cut back by 0 bases and J by 6 bases. CDR1 and CDR2 (germline): SGDLS, YYNGEE.

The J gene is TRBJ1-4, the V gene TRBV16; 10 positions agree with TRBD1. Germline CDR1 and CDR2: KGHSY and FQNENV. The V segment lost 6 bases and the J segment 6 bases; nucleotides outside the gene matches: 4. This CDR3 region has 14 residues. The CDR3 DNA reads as TGTGCCAGCAGTCGGGACAGGGGCGATGAAAAACTGTTTTTT. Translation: CASSRDRGDEKLFF.

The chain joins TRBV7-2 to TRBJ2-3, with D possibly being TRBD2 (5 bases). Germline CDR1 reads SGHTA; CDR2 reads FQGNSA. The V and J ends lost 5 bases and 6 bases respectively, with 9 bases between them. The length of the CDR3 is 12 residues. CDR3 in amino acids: CASSQRRDTQYF. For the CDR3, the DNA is TGTGCCAGCAGCCAGCGGCGGGATACGCAGTATTTT.

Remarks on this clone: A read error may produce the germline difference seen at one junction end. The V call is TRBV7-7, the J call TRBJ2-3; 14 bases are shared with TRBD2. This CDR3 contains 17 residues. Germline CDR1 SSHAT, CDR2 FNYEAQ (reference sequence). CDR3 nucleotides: TGTGCTAGCAGCCTCGGGACTAGCGGGGGCCCGACAGATACGCAGTATTTT. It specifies CASSLGTSGGPTDTQYF.

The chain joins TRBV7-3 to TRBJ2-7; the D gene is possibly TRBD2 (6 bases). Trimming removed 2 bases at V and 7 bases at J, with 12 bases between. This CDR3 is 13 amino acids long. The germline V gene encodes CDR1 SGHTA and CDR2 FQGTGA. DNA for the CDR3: TGTGCCAGCAGCTTAGGGTCCGGGGGAGAGCAGTACTTC. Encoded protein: CASSLGSGGEQYF.

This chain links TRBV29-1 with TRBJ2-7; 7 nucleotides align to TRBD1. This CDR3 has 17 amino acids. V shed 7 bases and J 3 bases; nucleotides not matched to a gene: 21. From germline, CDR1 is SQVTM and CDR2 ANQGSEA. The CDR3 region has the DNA TGCAGCGCCACGAAATTTGACAGGGCGGTTTCCCACTACGAGCAGTACTTC. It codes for CSATKFDRAVSHYEQYF.

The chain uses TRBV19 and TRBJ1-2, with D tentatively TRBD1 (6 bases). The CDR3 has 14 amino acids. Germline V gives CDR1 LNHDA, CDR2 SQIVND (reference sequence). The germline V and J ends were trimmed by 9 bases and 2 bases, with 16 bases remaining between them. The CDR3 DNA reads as TGTGCCAGCTCTACCCTCCAGGGGAACTATGGCTACACCTTC. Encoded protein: CASSTLQGNYGYTF.

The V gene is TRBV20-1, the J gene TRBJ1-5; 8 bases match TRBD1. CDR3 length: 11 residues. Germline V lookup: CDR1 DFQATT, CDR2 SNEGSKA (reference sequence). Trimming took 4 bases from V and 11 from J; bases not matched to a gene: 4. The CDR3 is CSATEDRAQHF. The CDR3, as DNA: TGCAGTGCTACCGAGGACAGGGCCCAGCATTTT.

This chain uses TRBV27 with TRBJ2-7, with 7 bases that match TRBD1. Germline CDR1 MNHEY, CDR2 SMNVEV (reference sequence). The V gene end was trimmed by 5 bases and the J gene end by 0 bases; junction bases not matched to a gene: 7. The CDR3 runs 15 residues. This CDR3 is CASSPEGASSYEQYF. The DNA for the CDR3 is TGTGCCAGCAGTCCCGAGGGGGCTAGCTCCTACGAGCAGTACTTC.

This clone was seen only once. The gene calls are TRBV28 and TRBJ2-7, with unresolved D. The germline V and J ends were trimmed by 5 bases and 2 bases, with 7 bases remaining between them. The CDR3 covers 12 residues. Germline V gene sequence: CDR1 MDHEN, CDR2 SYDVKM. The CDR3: CASSGLTYEQYF. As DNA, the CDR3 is TGTGCCAGCAGTGGCCTTACCTACGAGCAGTACTTC.

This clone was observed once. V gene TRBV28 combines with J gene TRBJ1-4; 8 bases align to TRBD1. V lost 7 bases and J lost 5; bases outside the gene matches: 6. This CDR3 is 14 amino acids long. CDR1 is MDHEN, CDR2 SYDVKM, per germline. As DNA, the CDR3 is TGTGCCAGCATCCCGACAGGGGAGAATGAAAAACTGTTTTTT. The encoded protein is CASIPTGENEKLFF. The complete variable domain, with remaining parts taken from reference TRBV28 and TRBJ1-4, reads DVKVTQSSRYLVKRTGEKVFLECVQDMDHENMFWYRQDPGLGLRLIYFSYDVKMKEKGDIPEGYSVSREKKERFSLILESASTNQTSMYLCASIPTGENEKLFFGSGTQLSVL.

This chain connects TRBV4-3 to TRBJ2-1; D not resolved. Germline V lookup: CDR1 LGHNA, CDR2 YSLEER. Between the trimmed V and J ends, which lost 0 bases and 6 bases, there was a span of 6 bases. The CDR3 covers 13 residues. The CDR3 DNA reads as TGCGCCAGCAGCCAAGATAACGGCAATGAGCAGTTCTTC. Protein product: CASSQDNGNEQFF.